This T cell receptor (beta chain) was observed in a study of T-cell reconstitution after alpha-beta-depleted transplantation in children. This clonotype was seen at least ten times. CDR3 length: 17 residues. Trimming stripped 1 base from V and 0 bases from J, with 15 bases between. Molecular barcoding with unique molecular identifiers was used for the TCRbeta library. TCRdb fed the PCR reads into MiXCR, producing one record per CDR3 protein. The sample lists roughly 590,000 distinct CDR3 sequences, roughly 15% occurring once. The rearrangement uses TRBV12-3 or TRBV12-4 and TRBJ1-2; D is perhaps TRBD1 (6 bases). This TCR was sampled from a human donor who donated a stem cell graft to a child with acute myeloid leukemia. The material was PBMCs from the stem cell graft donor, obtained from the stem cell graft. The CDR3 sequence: CASSLGGRGTSNYGYTF. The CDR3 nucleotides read TGTGCCAGCAGTTTAGGAGGCAGGGGAACATCTAACTATGGCTACACCTTC.